One sample yielded the 17 T cell receptor beta chains listed below, sequenced in a study of cytomegalovirus exposure and HLA in healthy donors (TCRdb year 2017). Receptor amplification or capture employed the immunoSEQ multiplex PCR assay. TCRdb obtained this table from immuneACCESS and retained in-frame rearrangements with V and J assigned. These tables miss some clones; where compared with another copy, unresolved V genes account for less than half of the shortfall, and the remainder is unexplained. This sample has over 130,000 clones in its table, and around nine tenths of those were observed once. The ten largest account for 8.7% of the sample. Sequenced material: PBMCs. These receptors were collected from a man in his late teens or twenties in good health and CMV-seropositive.

The chain joins TRBV10-3 to TRBJ1-2; TRBD1 agrees at 8 bases. With 6 bases clipped from V and 4 bases from J, the junction kept 7 bases outside the gene matches. Per germline, CDR1 ENHRY and CDR2 SYGVKD. CDR3 length: 14 amino acids. As DNA, the CDR3 is TGTGCCATCAGCGCCGCAGGGGGCTTCTATGGCTACACCTTC. It is translated as CAISAAGGFYGYTF.

This clone has a single count. This sequence joins TRBV7-9 and TRBJ2-1; 12 bases align to TRBD2. Germline values: CDR1 SEHNR, CDR2 FQNEAQ (reference sequence). Losses at the gene ends were 5 bases for V and 4 bases for J; bases not matched to a gene: 6. The CDR3 runs to 16 residues. CDR3 loop: CASSDLLAGGYNEQFF. The CDR3 nucleotides read TGTGCCAGCAGCGACCTCCTAGCGGGGGGGTACAATGAGCAGTTCTTC.

The sample holds one count of this clone. The genes are TRBV5-1 and TRBJ2-1, with a possible D match to TRBD1 (6 bases). CDR1 and CDR2 (germline): SGHRS, YFSETQ. Trimming took 5 bases from V and 5 from J, leaving 8 bases between them. This CDR3 region has 12 residues. DNA of the CDR3: TGCGCCAGCAGACAGGGAAACAATGAGCAGTTCTTC. Residues: CASRQGNNEQFF.

V is TRBV27 and J is TRBJ2-1; D not resolved. V lost 7 bases, J lost 9 bases, and 19 bases lay in between. CDR3 length equals 14 residues. The germline V gene has CDR1 MNHEY and CDR2 SMNVEV (reference sequence). The CDR3 is CASNSNFARGEQFF. The CDR3 DNA reads TGTGCCAGCAACTCCAATTTCGCGCGTGGTGAGCAGTTCTTC.

The chain uses TRBV7-2 and TRBJ1-4, with a tentative D call TRBD1 (5 bases). Germline CDR1 and CDR2: SGHTA and FQGNSA. The CDR3 contains 15 residues. Trimming took off 2 bases at V and 8 bases at J, with 15 bases between the two ends. The CDR3 sequence: CASSLTSGNYEKLFF. The CDR3 bases are TGTGCCAGCAGCTTAACTTCAGGGAATTACGAAAAACTGTTTTTT.

The chain couples TRBV19 to TRBJ2-1; D gene unclear. Trimming stripped 0 bases from V and 9 bases from J, with 9 bases between. This CDR3 region has 13 residues. Looked up from germline, CDR1 is LNHDA and CDR2 is SQIVND (reference sequence). The CDR3 here is CASSIDLGREQFF. The CDR3, as DNA: TGTGCCAGTAGTATAGATCTGGGCCGTGAGCAGTTCTTC.

J is TRBJ1-1 and V is TRBV5-1, with D unclear. This CDR3 comprises 15 residues. V was trimmed by 0 bases and J by 4 bases, leaving 13 bases between them. Germline lookup yields CDR1 SGHRS and CDR2 YFSETQ. CDR3 nucleotides: TGCGCCAGCAGCTTGGGGGCACCCTTGGGCACTGAAGCTTTCTTT. Its protein product is CASSLGAPLGTEAFF.

Comments on this clone: Mismatch with germline at one junction end may stem from a read error. The chain employs TRBV6-5 and TRBJ2-7; 9 bases line up with TRBD1. The germline CDR1 and CDR2 sequences are MNHEY and SVGAGI. The CDR3 has 14 residues. The chain's CDR3 is CASSERQGGYEQCF. The DNA for the CDR3 is TGTGCCAGCAGTGAGAGACAGGGGGGCTACGAGCAGTGCTTC.

The rearrangement joins TRBV29-1 to TRBJ1-1; TRBD1 agrees at 7 bases. The length of the CDR3 is 13 residues. Germline V gives CDR1 SQVTM, CDR2 ANQGSEA. J lost 3 bases, V lost 3 bases, and 4 bases had no gene match. The CDR3 protein is CSVETGLDTEAFF. In DNA, the CDR3 is TGCAGCGTTGAGACAGGGTTAGACACTGAAGCTTTCTTT.

CDR3 bases: TGTGCCAGCAGTTACTCAGGACAGGGGCCGGGGAATGAGCAGTTCTTC. Amino acid sequence: CASSYSGQGPGNEQFF. The chain joins TRBV6-7 to TRBJ2-1; 9 nucleotides agree with TRBD1. TRBV6-7 falls under the ORF class, with uncertain function. The CDR3 is 16 amino acids. Trimming cost V 0 bases and J 7 bases; bases outside gene matches: 7.

The gene calls are TRBV27 and TRBJ1-2, with TRBD1 as a possible D gene (5 bases). The CDR3 runs to 14 residues. Germline lookup yields CDR1 MNHEY and CDR2 SMNVEV (reference sequence). Trimming stripped 4 bases from V and 8 bases from J, with 17 bases between. The DNA of the CDR3 is TGTGCCAGCAGTTCCGGGGGACCTTTGAGCGGCTACACCTTC. Its translation: CASSSGGPLSGYTF.

The chain is built from TRBV27 and TRBJ1-1, with 9 nucleotides matching TRBD1. Trimming at V came to 5 bases and at J to 3 bases, leaving 10 bases not matched to a gene. The CDR3 runs 16 residues. CDR1 is MNHEY, CDR2 SMNVEV, per germline (reference sequence). The DNA of the CDR3 is TGTGCCAGCAGTCCTTGGGACAGGGAAGGATACACTGAAGCTTTCTTT. Translation: CASSPWDREGYTEAFF.

This clone is a singleton in its sample. The chain is built from TRBV5-4 and TRBJ1-3; D is unclear. Trimming pared 0 bases from V and 2 bases from J, leaving 6 bases between. This CDR3 comprises 14 residues. The V gene's germline CDR1 is SGHNT and CDR2 YYREEE (reference sequence). CDR3 residues: CASSLGAPGNTIYF. The CDR3 nucleotides read TGTGCCAGCAGCTTGGGGGCGCCTGGAAACACCATATATTTT.

This clone was seen a single time. The V call is TRBV29-1, the J call TRBJ1-2; 7 bases agree with TRBD1. From germline, CDR1 is SQVTM and CDR2 ANQGSEA. The CDR3 length is 16 residues. The V and J ends lost 2 bases and 8 bases, in that order; junction bases with no gene match: 17. CDR3 protein: CSVEPREGAHQVGYTF. The CDR3 DNA sequence: TGCAGCGTTGAACCCCGTGAGGGGGCACATCAAGTGGGCTACACCTTC.

The chain is built from TRBV15 and TRBJ1-2, with unresolved D. This CDR3 has 17 residues. Germline CDR1 LNHNV, CDR2 YYDKDF (reference sequence). The ends were cut back, 0 bases at V and 6 bases at J, with 20 bases in the middle. The CDR3 spells CATSRDDKTIARDGYTF. DNA of the CDR3: TGTGCCACCAGCAGAGATGATAAGACAATCGCCCGAGATGGCTACACCTTC.

The J gene is TRBJ2-1, the V gene TRBV28; no clear D. V lost 4 bases, J lost 12 bases, and 16 bases lay in between. The germline V gene encodes CDR1 MDHEN and CDR2 SYDVKM. The CDR3 totals 13 residues. This chain's CDR3 is CASSSVVDTGQFF. CDR3 nucleotide sequence: TGTGCCAGCAGTTCGGTAGTGGATACGGGGCAGTTCTTC.

This clone was recorded only once. The genes are TRBV10-2 and TRBJ2-2, with TRBD1 as a possible D gene (5 bases). Trimming took off 5 bases at V and 3 bases at J, with 13 bases between the two ends. The CDR3 covers 15 residues. Looked up from germline, CDR1 is WSHSY and CDR2 is SAAADI. The CDR3 spells CASSWGLEDTGELFF. CDR3 DNA: TGCGCCAGCAGTTGGGGCCTCGAGGACACCGGGGAGCTGTTTTTT.